The 25 T cell receptor beta chains listed next were all sequenced from one sample in a study of blood T cells in healthy people across ages. A J-beta primer mix and a sample-barcoded 5' primer were used in a second PCR of roughly 6 to 11 cycles. MiXCR was run by TCRdb on the 5' RACE reads, yielding one entry per CDR3 protein. This table holds some 1 million distinct CDR3 sequences, over 35% found once. Sequences were obtained from blood. The receptors here all came from a woman in her sixties in good health.

The chain couples TRBV9 to TRBJ2-3; TRBD2 agrees at 8 bases. V was clipped by 0 bases and J by 6 bases; unmatched bases: 3. Germline V gene lookup returns CDR1 SGDLS and CDR2 YYNGEE. The CDR3 extends over 14 amino acids. As DNA, the CDR3 is TGTGCCAGCAGCGTAGGACTAGCGAGGGATACGCAGTATTTT. This codes for CASSVGLARDTQYF. Drawing the rest from reference TRBV9 and TRBJ2-3, the complete variable domain is DSGVTQTPKHLITATGQRVTLRCSPRSGDLSVYWYQQSLDQGLQFLIQYYNGEERAKGNILERFSAQQFPDLHSELNLSSLELGDSALYFCASSVGLARDTQYFGPGTRLTVL.

This clonotype was counted once. The CDR3 is CASSDRLAGVNEQFF. The CDR3, as DNA: TGTGCCAGCAGCGATCGACTAGCGGGAGTCAATGAGCAGTTCTTC. The rearrangement joins TRBV7-8 to TRBJ2-1; 12 bases are shared with TRBD2. This CDR3 is 15 amino acids long. Germline-derived CDR1 and CDR2 are SGHVS and FQNEAQ. With 5 bases clipped from V and 6 bases from J, the junction kept 5 bases outside the gene matches.

This clonotype was seen more than once but under ten times. This rearrangement joins TRBV30 to TRBJ1-1, with a weak D call TRBD1 (6 bases). The CDR3 sequence is 13 residues long. Between the trimmed V and J ends, which lost 2 bases and 5 bases, there was a span of 12 bases. Germline lookup yields CDR1 GTSNPN and CDR2 SVGIG (reference sequence). This chain's CDR3 is CAWSRGGETEAFF. The CDR3, as DNA: TGTGCCTGGAGTCGGGGGGGCGAGACTGAAGCTTTCTTT.

A remark on this clonotype: A much larger clonotype is one base distant, so this may be a read error. In DNA form, the CDR3 reads TGTGCCAGCAGCTTGTCCGGGACGGAAACCTCCGAGCAGTACTTC. It specifies CASSLSGTETSEQYF. V gene TRBV7-8 combines with J gene TRBJ2-4; the D call may be TRBD1 or TRBD2 (5 bases each). The J call may be incorrect, as the DNA end agrees better with TRBJ2-7. CDR3 size: 15 residues. Germline V gene lookup returns CDR1 SGHVS and CDR2 FQNEAQ.

The CDR3 nucleotides read TGTGCCAGCAGTGAACCAGGGATGGCAGGGAAGAACACTGAAGCTTTCTTT. The encoded protein is CASSEPGMAGKNTEAFF. This sequence joins TRBV25-1 and TRBJ1-1; weak D call: TRBD1 (5 bases). V lost 2 bases to trimming and J lost 1 base, with 17 bases between them. The CDR3 is 17 residues long. CDR1 is MGHDK, CDR2 SYGVNS, per germline. Drawing the rest from reference TRBV25-1 and TRBJ1-1, the complete variable domain is EADIYQTPRYLVIGTGKKITLECSQTMGHDKMYWYQQDPGMELHLIHYSYGVNSTEKGDLSSESTVSRIRTEHFPLTLESARPSHTSQYLCASSEPGMAGKNTEAFFGQGTRLTVV.

This clonotype has a single count. The chain carries TRBV20-1 and TRBJ2-5, with 7 bases identical to TRBD2. Germline loops: CDR1 DFQATT, CDR2 SNEGSKA (reference sequence). CDR3 length equals 15 residues. J lost 2 bases, V lost 1 base, and 7 bases had no gene match. Here the CDR3 reads CSARGGSGLQETQYF. CDR3 nucleotides: TGCAGTGCTAGAGGGGGTAGCGGGCTTCAAGAGACCCAGTACTTC.

With respect to this clonotype: One junction end disagrees with the germline gene, perhaps due to a read error. This chain links TRBV20-1 with TRBJ2-5, with a tentative D call TRBD2 (6 bases). The CDR3 contains 16 residues. Germline V gene data show CDR1 as DFQATT and CDR2 as SNEGSKA (reference sequence). The CDR3 loop reads CSARDIFSGYQETRYF. The CDR3 coding sequence is TGCAGTGCTAGAGATATTTTTAGCGGTTACCAAGAGACCCGGTACTTC.

The V and J genes are TRBV27 and TRBJ2-7, with TRBD1 as a possible D gene (7 bases). Trimming removed 2 bases at V and 1 base at J, with 12 bases between. The CDR3 has 15 amino acids. Germline loops: CDR1 MNHEY, CDR2 SMNVEV (reference sequence). CDR3 nucleotide sequence: TGTGCCAGCAGTTTAAGGGCAGGGGGGTCCTACGAGCAGTACTTC. Translating it yields CASSLRAGGSYEQYF.

In this sample, this clonotype turned up many times. This chain joins TRBV29-1 and TRBJ2-3; either TRBD1 or TRBD2 may supply D (5 bases each). The V gene's germline CDR1 is SQVTM and CDR2 ANQGSEA. The CDR3 runs to 14 residues. V was pared by 5 bases and J by 0 bases, with 12 bases between. The chain's CDR3 is CSVRQGVSTDTQYF. The CDR3, as DNA: TGCAGCGTTCGTCAGGGAGTTAGCACAGATACGCAGTATTTT.

Many counts were recorded for this clonotype. The chain employs TRBV12-3 or TRBV12-4 and TRBJ1-2, with 10 bases fitting TRBD1. The V segment lost 6 bases and the J segment 1 base; nucleotides outside the gene matches: 8. The CDR3 loop spans 16 amino acids. Written as DNA, the CDR3 is TGTGCCAGCAGCTCCCGGGACAGGGGACTTAACTATGGCTACACCTTC. Its translation: CASSSRDRGLNYGYTF.

The CDR3 DNA follows: TGTGCCAGCAGAACCACAGGGCGTCAGAGGGGCACCGGGGAGCTGTTTTTT. Protein product: CASRTTGRQRGTGELFF. This chain links TRBV6-1 with TRBJ2-2, with D maybe TRBD1 (6 bases). CDR1 is MNHNS, CDR2 SASEGT, per germline. V shed 6 bases and J shed 4 bases, with 21 bases lying between them. The CDR3 loop spans 17 amino acids.

The chain carries TRBV6-5 and TRBJ2-4; D gene uncertain. The CDR3 runs to 15 residues. V was trimmed by 1 base and J by 13 bases, leaving 20 bases between them. CDR1 and CDR2 from the germline V gene are MNHEY and SVGAGI. The CDR3 is CASSYFWSATSEQYF. CDR3 nucleotide sequence: TGTGCCAGCAGTTACTTCTGGAGCGCCACGTCGGAGCAGTACTTC.

The CDR3 loop is CAISKLAGGTLTSYNEQYF. As DNA, the CDR3 is TGTGCCATCAGTAAACTAGCGGGAGGGACCCTAACCTCCTACAATGAGCAGTACTTC. The chain links TRBV10-3 to TRBJ2-7; 13 nucleotides line up with TRBD2. The junction had 20 bases not matched to a gene; V was cut back by 5 bases and J by 7 bases. The CDR3 contains 19 residues. In germline, CDR1 is ENHRY, CDR2 SYGVKD.

The chain couples TRBV5-1 to TRBJ2-2; 8 nucleotides agree with TRBD2. The J segment lost 4 bases and the V segment lost 0 bases, leaving 5 bases of the junction unmatched. Germline lookup yields CDR1 SGHRS and CDR2 YFSETQ. The CDR3 has 16 amino acids. The chain's CDR3 is CASSLVSGSPTGELFF. CDR3 in DNA: TGCGCCAGCAGCTTGGTGAGCGGGAGTCCCACCGGGGAGCTGTTTTTT.

The chain couples TRBV5-6 to TRBJ2-1; D may be TRBD1 (6 bases). The CDR3 runs to 16 residues. V dropped 0 bases and J dropped 6 bases, with 16 bases sitting between them. Germline values: CDR1 SGHDT, CDR2 YYEEEE. The CDR3 region is CASSLVGQGISNEQFF. CDR3 DNA sequence: TGTGCCAGCAGCTTGGTAGGGCAGGGGATTAGCAATGAGCAGTTCTTC.

The chain uses TRBV3-1 and TRBJ2-1; unclear D gene. The CDR3 totals 14 residues. Trimming removed 0 bases at V and 8 bases at J, with 11 bases between. From germline, CDR1 is LGHDT and CDR2 YNNKEL (reference sequence). CDR3 sequence reads: CASSQDHASDEQFF. The CDR3 bases are TGTGCCAGCAGCCAAGATCACGCCTCCGATGAGCAGTTCTTC.

The rearrangement links TRBV7-4 to TRBJ1-5; 7 positions match TRBD1. The J segment lost 0 bases and the V segment lost 0 bases, leaving 11 bases of the junction unmatched. The germline V gene encodes CDR1 SGHVT and CDR2 SQSDAQ. The CDR3 spans 19 residues. The CDR3 loop reads CASSLAQSGQVDSNQPQHF. Here the CDR3 DNA reads TGTGCCAGCAGCTTAGCACAATCTGGACAGGTGGATAGCAATCAGCCCCAGCATTTT.

The chain recombines TRBV15 with TRBJ2-1, with TRBD2 matching over 7 bases. The DNA end lines up better with TRBJ2-7; the J call may be wrong. The CDR3 loop spans 14 amino acids. CDR1 and CDR2 (germline): LNHNV, YYDKDF (reference sequence). CDR3 nucleotide sequence: TGTGCCACCCGACCGGCCTGGGACTACAATGAGCAGTACTTC. Translation gives CATRPAWDYNEQYF.

V and J are TRBV3-1 and TRBJ1-4, with 8 bases fitting TRBD1. CDR1 LGHDT and CDR2 YNNKEL come from the germline V gene (reference sequence). J was trimmed by 5 bases and V by 4 bases; bases with no gene match: 6. CDR3 length equals 15 residues. CDR3 coding DNA: TGTGCCAGCAGCCCCACGACAGGGGCGAATGAAAAACTGTTTTTT. This encodes CASSPTTGANEKLFF.

This chain uses TRBV5-1 with TRBJ1-2; D not certain. Germline values: CDR1 SGHRS, CDR2 YFSETQ. This CDR3 comprises 15 residues. V lost 4 bases and J lost 7, with 20 bases in between. The CDR3 DNA follows: TGCGCCAGCAGCCGTAGCGGAACAGATATGGTTGGCTACACCTTC. Amino acids: CASSRSGTDMVGYTF. Variable domain in full (rest from reference TRBV5-1 and TRBJ1-2): KAGVTQTPRYLIKTRGQQVTLSCSPISGHRSVSWYQQTPGQGLQFLFEYFSETQRNKGNFPGRFSGRQFSNSRSEMNVSTLELGDSALYLCASSRSGTDMVGYTFGSGTRLTVV.

The chain links TRBV20-1 to TRBJ2-5; D call uncertain. Trimming left V 4 bases short and J 3 bases short, with 9 bases between. Germline CDR1 DFQATT, CDR2 SNEGSKA (reference sequence). The CDR3 runs 12 residues. The CDR3 DNA is TGCAGTGCTATAGACAACGAAGAGACCCAGTACTTC. It specifies CSAIDNEETQYF.

The chain's CDR3 is CSASSPSGNPEQFF. The CDR3 DNA reads TGCAGTGCTAGCTCGCCTAGCGGGAACCCTGAGCAGTTCTTC. The genes are TRBV20-1 and TRBJ2-7; 9 bases line up with TRBD2. The closer fit of TRBJ2-1 to the DNA end suggests the J call may be wrong. The CDR3 consists of 14 residues. Germline values: CDR1 DFQATT, CDR2 SNEGSKA (reference sequence).

This clonotype was detected a few times. This rearrangement joins TRBV5-1 to TRBJ2-5, with D possibly TRBD2 on 6 matching bases. CDR3 length: 14 amino acids. Per germline, CDR1 SGHRS and CDR2 YFSETQ. The germline V and J ends were trimmed by 1 base and 11 bases, with 18 bases remaining between them. This chain's CDR3 is CASSLKGGISEQYF. CDR3 nucleotides: TGCGCCAGCAGCTTGAAGGGCGGGATATCTGAGCAGTACTTC.

A single count supports this clonotype. The chain couples TRBV9 to TRBJ2-5, with D possibly being TRBD2 (6 bases). V was cut by 0 bases and J by 11 bases, with 20 bases left in between. Germline assignment: CDR1 SGDLS and CDR2 YYNGEE. This CDR3 is 15 amino acids long. The DNA for the CDR3 is TGTGCCAGCAGCGTAGATGTGCGGGGAGCGAATGAGCAGTACTTC. Translating gives CASSVDVRGANEQYF.

This chain links TRBV27 with TRBJ2-7; 9 bases fit TRBD2. The CDR3 sequence is 13 residues long. Losses at the gene ends were 5 bases for V and 6 bases for J; bases not matched to a gene: 5. CDR1 MNHEY and CDR2 SMNVEV come from the germline V gene (reference sequence). In nucleotides, the CDR3 is TGTGCCAGCAGTCCGCGGACTAGCGTCGAGCAGTACTTC. It translates to CASSPRTSVEQYF.